This TCR beta chain came from a study of control samples from healthy donors and cancer patients. The CDR3 consists of 12 residues. V lost 0 bases to trimming and J lost 7 bases, with 6 bases between them. Germline V gene data show CDR1 as LNHNV and CDR2 as YYDKDF (reference sequence). Some clones are missing from TCRdb's copy, which holds only in-frame ones; the method was immunoSEQ multiplex PCR. The sample records about 130,000 clones, over 80% being singletons. Sequencing was performed on blood. The receptor was derived from a woman aged 50 to 60 in good health. The V call is TRBV15, the J call TRBJ1-2; D is ambiguous. The CDR3 spells CATSRDRFGYTF. Here the CDR3 DNA reads TGTGCCACCAGCAGAGATCGCTTTGGCTACACCTTC.